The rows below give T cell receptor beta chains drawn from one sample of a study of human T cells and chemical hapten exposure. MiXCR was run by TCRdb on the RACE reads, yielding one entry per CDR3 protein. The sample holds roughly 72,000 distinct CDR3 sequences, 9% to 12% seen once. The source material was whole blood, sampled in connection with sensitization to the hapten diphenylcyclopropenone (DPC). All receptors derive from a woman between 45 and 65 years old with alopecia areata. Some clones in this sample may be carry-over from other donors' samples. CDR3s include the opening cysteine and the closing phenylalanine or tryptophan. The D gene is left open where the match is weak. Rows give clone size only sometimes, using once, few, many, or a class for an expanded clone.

TGTGCCAGCAGCTCAGGACAGGGGGATGGCTACACCTTC,CASSSGQGDGYTF,TRBJ1-2,many,TRBV5-6,TRBD1
TGTGCCAGCAGTTCAACAGAAAATCAGCCCCAGCATTTT,CASSSTENQPQHF,TRBJ1-5,few,TRBV27,.
TGCAGTGCTAGAGTCGGGAAGGCAGATACGCAGTATTTT,CSARVGKADTQYF,TRBJ2-3,.,TRBV20-1,.
TGTGCCTGGAAAGGGTCCCCGAACACCGGGGAGCTGTTTTTT,CAWKGSPNTGELFF,TRBJ2-2,.,TRBV30,.
TGTGCCAGCAGTCCCCCCTTAGCGGGAGGCTTATCCTACAATGAGCAGTTCTTC,CASSPPLAGGLSYNEQFF,TRBJ2-1,few,TRBV13,TRBD2
TGCGCCAGCAGCCCGGCGACAGGGCCCGAGCAGTACTTC,CASSPATGPEQYF,TRBJ2-7,many,TRBV5-1,TRBD1
TGTGCCAGCAGCCAAGATACCCCAGATACGCAGTATTTT,CASSQDTPDTQYF,TRBJ2-3,few,TRBV4-2,.
TGTGCCAGCTCACCCTTACTTGCGGTCTCCTACAATGAGCAGTTCTTC,CASSPLLAVSYNEQFF,TRBJ2-1,.,TRBV18,.
TGCAGCGTTGAAAGCCCCAACACAGATACGCAGTATTTT,CSVESPNTDTQYF,TRBJ2-3,.,TRBV29-1,.
TGCGCCAGCAGCCAAGCCCTTGGCACAGATACGCAGTATTTT,CASSQALGTDTQYF,TRBJ2-3,.,TRBV4-3,.
TGTGCCAGCACTTACCAGCGGTCCGGGGAGCTGTTTTTT,CASTYQRSGELFF,TRBJ2-2,.,TRBV6-5,.
TGTGCCAGCAGTCCCAGATCCCCGAACACCGGGGAGCTGTTTTTT,CASSPRSPNTGELFF,TRBJ2-2,.,TRBV6-5,.
TGTGCCAGCAGCTTGGCCAACGCGCGGGGGCACCAGCCCCAGCATTTT,CASSLANARGHQPQHF,TRBJ1-5,.,TRBV5-6,.
TGCGCCAGCAGCTTGATGGAGAAGACCCCCTACGAGCAGTACTTC,CASSLMEKTPYEQYF,TRBJ2-7,.,TRBV5-1,.
TGTGCCAGCAGCTTAGACGGCCTCGGAGGGGCCAACGTCCTGACTTTC,CASSLDGLGGANVLTF,TRBJ2-6,few,TRBV7-6,.
TGTGCCAGCAGCCTAGGACTAGCGGGAGTTGAGCAGTACTTC,CASSLGLAGVEQYF,TRBJ2-7,.,TRBV7-9,TRBD2
TGTGCCAGCAGTTTAGGGGGGCCGGGCACTGAAGCTTTCTTT,CASSLGGPGTEAFF,TRBJ1-1,.,TRBV27,.
TGTGCCAGCAGTTCCCCGACTAGCGGGGGAACCTACGAGCAGTACTTC,CASSSPTSGGTYEQYF,TRBJ2-7,.,TRBV28,TRBD2
TGTGCCAGCAGTCGACAGTTTAATGAAAAACTGTTTTTT,CASSRQFNEKLFF,TRBJ1-4,few,TRBV25-1,.
TGTGCCAGCAGCTTCTCTAGCGGGAGGGGAGGAGGCAAAAACATTCAGTACTTC,CASSFSSGRGGGKNIQYF,TRBJ2-4,.,TRBV7-2,TRBD2
TGCAGCGCCTCTGGGGCCAGTGGCACCGGGGAGCTGTTTTTT,CSASGASGTGELFF,TRBJ2-2,few,TRBV29-1,.
TGTGCCAGCAGTTTGAGTCGGGGCACAGATACGCAGTATTTT,CASSLSRGTDTQYF,TRBJ2-3,many,TRBV12-3/TRBV12-4,.
TGTGCCAGCAGCAACCAGGGAACAGATACGCAGTATTTT,CASSNQGTDTQYF,TRBJ2-3,few,TRBV3-1,.
TGTGCCACCAGTGCGTCCTCCTACGAGCAGTACTTC,CATSASSYEQYF,TRBJ2-7,many,TRBV24-1,.
TGTGCCAGCAGCTTTTTTAAGGGCAATGAGCAGTTCTTC,CASSFFKGNEQFF,TRBJ2-1,few,TRBV7-3,.
TGTGCCAGCAGCCTAGGTCAGGGTGTGTACACTGAAGCTTTCTTT,CASSLGQGVYTEAFF,TRBJ1-1,.,TRBV7-6,.
TGTGCCAGCTCACCACGACAGAGCTTAGCCAAAAACATTCAGTACTTC,CASSPRQSLAKNIQYF,TRBJ2-4,.,TRBV18,.
TGTGCCAGCAGCCCCGGTCTAGAGCAGTACTTC,CASSPGLEQYF,TRBJ2-7,many,TRBV12-3/TRBV12-4,.
TGTGCCAGCAGTGGGTCGTTTGTTCGCGGGCCGAAGTTCTTC,CASSGSFVRGPKFF,TRBJ2-1,medium-sized,TRBV2,.
TGTGCCAGCAGCCAAGCCCTCCGGACAGGCAGAACCTCTAACTATGGCTACACCTTC,CASSQALRTGRTSNYGYTF,TRBJ1-2,few,TRBV14,TRBD1
TGTGCCAGCAGTTACGGTGAACTAGCGGGAGCCCACAATGAGCAGTTCTTC,CASSYGELAGAHNEQFF,TRBJ2-1,many,TRBV6-5,TRBD2
TGTGCCAGCAGCTTAGTGGGAGGGGACCAAGAGACCCAGTACTTC,CASSLVGGDQETQYF,TRBJ2-5,few,TRBV7-9,TRBD2
TGTGCCAGCAGTGCCCTAGGGACAATCGTTACATCTGGGGCCAACGTCCTGACTTTC,CASSALGTIVTSGANVLTF,TRBJ2-6,.,TRBV2,.
TGTGCTAGCGGGAGAACGTACAATGAGCAGTTCTTC,CASGRTYNEQFF,TRBJ2-1,few,TRBV7-7,TRBD2
TGTGCCAGCTCACCACCGACAGGGGGCTTATCACCCCTCCACTTT,CASSPPTGGLSPLHF,TRBJ1-6,few,TRBV18,TRBD1
TGTGCCAGCAGAGGCACCACCGGGGAGCTGTTTTTT,CASRGTTGELFF,TRBJ2-2,.,TRBV28,.
TGTGCCAGCAGTTTTAGCGGGGGGACCTACGAGCAGTACTTC,CASSFSGGTYEQYF,TRBJ2-7,many,TRBV12-3/TRBV12-4,TRBD2
TGCGCCAGCAGCTTGGGGACAGGGGCTCAAGCCGATACGCAGTATTTT,CASSLGTGAQADTQYF,TRBJ2-3,few,TRBV5-1,TRBD1
TGTGCCAGCAGCCCGCTTACAGGTGGCCCTAATTCACCCCTCCACTTT,CASSPLTGGPNSPLHF,TRBJ1-6,.,TRBV14,.
TGTGCCAGCAGCTTAAAGGGCACTTATAGCAATCAGCCCCAGCATTTT,CASSLKGTYSNQPQHF,TRBJ1-5,few,TRBV7-8,.
TGTGCCAGCAGCTCGCGGGGTACAGGGGAGGTAGAGACCCAGTACTTC,CASSSRGTGEVETQYF,TRBJ2-5,.,TRBV7-8,.
TGTGCCAGCAGTTACTCCTTTCAGCTAGCAGGGTCCGGCTACACCTTC,CASSYSFQLAGSGYTF,TRBJ1-2,many,TRBV6-5,.
TGCAGCGTTGACTTCACAGATACGCAGTATTTT,CSVDFTDTQYF,TRBJ2-3,.,TRBV29-1,.
TGCAGCGTTGGGGCCGCGATAGATACGCAGTATTTT,CSVGAAIDTQYF,TRBJ2-3,few,TRBV29-1,.
TGTGCCAGCAGTTCAGATCAGGGCGGTCAGCCCCAGCATTTT,CASSSDQGGQPQHF,TRBJ1-5,many,TRBV6-2/TRBV6-3,.
TGTGCCAGCAGCATCTCCGGGACAGCTAAGGAAAAACTGTTTTTT,CASSISGTAKEKLFF,TRBJ1-4,many,TRBV7-8,TRBD1